Below are 8 T cell receptor beta chains sequenced from a single sample in a study of T-cell reconstitution after alpha-beta-depleted transplantation in children. Preparation of the TCRbeta library used unique molecular identifiers. Via MiXCR, TCRdb re-called the PCR reads, giving one row per CDR3 protein. The profile covers 550,000 to 600,000 distinct CDR3 sequences, with 23% appearing a single time and 12% to 15% taken by the ten largest. The sample here was PBMCs, mostly from graft donor cells, taken 360 days after TCRalphabeta/CD19-depleted stem cell transplant. Source of these receptors: a boy under two years old who had a stem cell transplant for acute myeloid leukemia, so the T cells may come from the graft donor.

The CDR3 reads CASSITSRGINSPLHF. CDR3 DNA: TGTGCCAGCAGCATAACCTCTAGAGGGATTAATTCACCCCTCCACTTT. The rearrangement links TRBV7-9 to TRBJ1-6; D call uncertain. V lost 5 bases to trimming and J lost 6 bases, with 17 bases between them. This CDR3 has 16 amino acids. CDR1 and CDR2 from the germline V gene are SEHNR and FQNEAQ (reference sequence). The entire variable domain, with the rest obtained from reference TRBV7-9 and TRBJ1-6, is as follows: DTGVSQNPRHKITKRGQNVTFRCDPISEHNRLYWYRQTLGQGPEFLTYFQNEAQLEKSRLLSDRFSAERPKGSFSTLEIQRTEQGDSAMYLCASSITSRGINSPLHFGNGTRLTVT.

The chain combines TRBV20-1 with TRBJ2-7; no reliable D call. This CDR3 spans 14 amino acids. CDR1 and CDR2 from the germline V gene are DFQATT and SNEGSKA (reference sequence). V gave up 0 bases and J gave up 2 bases, with 11 bases separating them. The CDR3 DNA reads as TGCAGTGCTAGAGATCTGGACGGCACCTACGAGCAGTACTTC. This translates into CSARDLDGTYEQYF.

This clonotype was observed a handful of times. CDR3: CATSRDPSNSPLHF. DNA for the CDR3: TGTGCCACCAGCAGAGATCCAAGTAATTCACCCCTCCACTTT. J is TRBJ1-6 and V is TRBV15; no definite D call. In germline, CDR1 is LNHNV, CDR2 YYDKDF (reference sequence). This CDR3 is 14 amino acids long. Trimming removed 0 bases at V and 6 bases at J, with 6 bases between.

This chain uses TRBV6-1 with TRBJ1-5; TRBD1 might be the D (5 bases). The germline gives CDR1 MNHNS, CDR2 SASEGT. CDR3 length: 14 amino acids. Trimming took 7 bases from V and 0 from J, leaving 10 bases between them. CDR3 protein: CASKQGFSNQPQHF. The CDR3 DNA is TGTGCCAGCAAGCAGGGATTTAGCAATCAGCCCCAGCATTTT.

The chain uses TRBV7-2 and TRBJ2-1; TRBD2 matches 11 bases. Germline V lookup: CDR1 SGHTA, CDR2 FQGNSA. The CDR3 length is 16 residues. V lost 6 bases and J lost 9; bases outside the gene matches: 13. The CDR3 spells CASSSLSGGAGGEQFF. DNA of the CDR3: TGTGCCAGCAGTTCCCTTAGCGGGGGGGCGGGGGGTGAGCAGTTCTTC. The whole variable domain, remainder taken from reference TRBV7-2 and TRBJ2-1, is GAGVSQSPSNKVTEKGKDVELRCDPISGHTALYWYRQSLGQGLEFLIYFQGNSAPDKSGLPSDRFSAERTGGSVSTLTIQRTQQEDSAVYLCASSSLSGGAGGEQFFGPGTRLTVL.

This clonotype occurred many times. The DNA for the CDR3 is TGTGCCAGCAGTGCCAGCGGGGAGACCCAGTACTTC. This sequence encodes CASSASGETQYF. The chain uses TRBV6-5 and TRBJ2-5; the D gene is possibly TRBD2 (6 bases). CDR1 MNHEY and CDR2 SVGAGI come from the germline V gene. V lost 5 bases, J lost 5 bases, and 9 bases lay in between. The CDR3 is 12 amino acids.

This clonotype was found a few times. This chain joins TRBV7-9 and TRBJ1-2; D call uncertain. Germline loops: CDR1 SEHNR, CDR2 FQNEAQ (reference sequence). The ends were cut back, 1 base at V and 0 bases at J, with 9 bases in the middle. This CDR3 is 15 amino acids long. CDR3 sequence reads: CASSLVPGTNYGYTF. The CDR3 coding sequence is TGTGCCAGCAGCTTAGTCCCCGGGACTAACTATGGCTACACCTTC.

The V and J genes are TRBV5-6 and TRBJ2-2; possibly TRBD2 for D (6 bases). This CDR3 has 15 residues. The V end lost 1 base, the J end lost 3 bases, and 10 bases lay between the germline ends. Germline V CDR1 and CDR2: SGHDT, YYEEEE. The CDR3 DNA follows: TGTGCCAGCAGCTTGCAAGGGGAGGACACCGGGGAGCTGTTTTTT. Residues: CASSLQGEDTGELFF.